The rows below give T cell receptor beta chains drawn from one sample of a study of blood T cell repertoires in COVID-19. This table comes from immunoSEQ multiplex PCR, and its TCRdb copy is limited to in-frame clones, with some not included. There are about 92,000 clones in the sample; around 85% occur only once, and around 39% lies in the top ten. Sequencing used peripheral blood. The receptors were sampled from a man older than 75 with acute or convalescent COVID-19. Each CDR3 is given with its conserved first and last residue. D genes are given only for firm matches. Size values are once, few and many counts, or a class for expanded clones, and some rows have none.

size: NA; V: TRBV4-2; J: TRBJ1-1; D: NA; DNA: TGTGCCAGCAGCCAAGATGTTGCCGGGGTCACTGAAGCTTTCTTT; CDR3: CASSQDVAGVTEAFF
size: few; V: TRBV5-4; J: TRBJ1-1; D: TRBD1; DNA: TGTGCCAGCAGCTTGGCGGGACAGAGCGAAGCTTTCTTT; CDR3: CASSLAGQSEAFF
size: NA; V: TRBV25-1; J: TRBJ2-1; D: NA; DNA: TGTGCCAGCAGTGTTGCAGGGTACGGTGAGCAGTTCTTC; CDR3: CASSVAGYGEQFF
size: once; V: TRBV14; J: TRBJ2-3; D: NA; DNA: TGTGCCAGCAGCCAAAAAATTGGAGGCGGACCCAACGGGGGCACAGATACGCAGTATTTT; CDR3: CASSQKIGGGPNGGTDTQYF
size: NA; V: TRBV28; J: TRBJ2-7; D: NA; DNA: TGTGCCAGCAGTTCCCCCGTCGAGCAGTACTTC; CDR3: CASSSPVEQYF
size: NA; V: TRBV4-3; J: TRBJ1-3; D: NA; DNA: TGCGCCAGCAGCCAAGAGACACCTATCTCTGGAAACACCATATATTTT; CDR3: CASSQETPISGNTIYF
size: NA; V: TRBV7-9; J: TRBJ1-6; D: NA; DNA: TGTGCCAGCAGCTTAGGGGGGGTAGGATCACCCCTCCACTTT; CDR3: CASSLGGVGSPLHF
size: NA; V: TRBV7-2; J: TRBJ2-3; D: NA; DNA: TGTGCCAGCAGCTCAGTTCGGAGAGTGACAGATACGCAGTATTTT; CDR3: CASSSVRRVTDTQYF
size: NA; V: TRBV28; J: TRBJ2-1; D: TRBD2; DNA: TGTGCCAGCAGTTTGCCTGTAGCGGGAGGATGGCACAATGAGCAGTTCTTC; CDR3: CASSLPVAGGWHNEQFF
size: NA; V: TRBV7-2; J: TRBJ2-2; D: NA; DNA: TGTGCCAGCGCACGGGACTCCTCCACCGGGGAGCTGTTTTTT; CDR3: CASARDSSTGELFF
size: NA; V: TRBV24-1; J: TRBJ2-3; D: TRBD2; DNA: TGTGCCACCAGTGATTTTCGAGCGGGGTCCACAGATACGCAGTATTTT; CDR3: CATSDFRAGSTDTQYF
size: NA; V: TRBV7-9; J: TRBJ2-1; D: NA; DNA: TGTGCCAGCTTACGAGACCGCCGGGATGAGCAGTTCTTC; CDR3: CASLRDRRDEQFF
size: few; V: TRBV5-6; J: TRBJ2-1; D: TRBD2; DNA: TGTGCCAGCAGCTTGGTGGGAGGGTCGATTAATGAGCAGTTCTTC; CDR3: CASSLVGGSINEQFF
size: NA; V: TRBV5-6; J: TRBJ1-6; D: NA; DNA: TGTGCCAGCAGCTCTGTAGGAGGGTATAATTCACCCCTCCACTTT; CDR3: CASSSVGGYNSPLHF
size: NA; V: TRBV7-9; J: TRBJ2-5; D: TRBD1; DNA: TGTGCCAGCAGGCCGGGACAGGGGGCACGGGAGACCCAGTACTTC; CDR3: CASRPGQGARETQYF
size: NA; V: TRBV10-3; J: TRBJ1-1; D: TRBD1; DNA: TGTGCCATCAGTGGCGGACAGGGGAGTCTAGGCACTGAAGCTTTCTTT; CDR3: CAISGGQGSLGTEAFF
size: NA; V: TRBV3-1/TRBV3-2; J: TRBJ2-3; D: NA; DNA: TGTGCCAGCAGCCAAGGGCGGAGACCAAGCACAGATACGCAGTATTTT; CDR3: CASSQGRRPSTDTQYF
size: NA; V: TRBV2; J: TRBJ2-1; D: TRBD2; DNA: TGTGCCACCAGGGAACGGGGGGGCACTTATGAGCAGTTCTTC; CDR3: CATRERGGTYEQFF
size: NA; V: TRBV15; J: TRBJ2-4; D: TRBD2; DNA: TGTGCCACCAGCAATCAATTAGGGCGGGAGAACATTCAGTACTTC; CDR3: CATSNQLGRENIQYF
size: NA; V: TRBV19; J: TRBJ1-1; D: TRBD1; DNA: TGTGCCAGTAGTGTCCAGGGGGCGTCGATGAACACTGAAGCTTTCTTT; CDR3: CASSVQGASMNTEAFF
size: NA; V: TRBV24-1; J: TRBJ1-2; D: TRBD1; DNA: TGTGCCACCAGTGATTCGTCCCGCGCCGAAAAAGACAGGGTTGGCTACACCTTC; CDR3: CATSDSSRAEKDRVGYTF
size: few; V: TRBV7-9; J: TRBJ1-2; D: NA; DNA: TGTGCCAGCAGCTTAGGGGCAGCCCTCCGGGAAGGTGGCTACACCTTC; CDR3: CASSLGAALREGGYTF
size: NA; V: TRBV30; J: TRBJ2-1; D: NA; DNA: TGTGCCGGGAAGCCGCAATTGAATGAGCAGTTCTTC; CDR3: CAGKPQLNEQFF
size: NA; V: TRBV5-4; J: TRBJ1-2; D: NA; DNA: TGTGCCAGCAGCTTGTTCCGGGGGAACTGGGATGGCTACACCTTC; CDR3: CASSLFRGNWDGYTF
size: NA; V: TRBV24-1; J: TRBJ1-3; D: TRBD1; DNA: TGTGCCACCAGTGATAACCGGGACAGCTCTGGAAACACCATATATTTT; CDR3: CATSDNRDSSGNTIYF
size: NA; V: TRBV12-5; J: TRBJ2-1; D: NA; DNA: TGTGCTAGTGGTTTGGGACTAGTCTTATCCTACAATGAGCAGTTCTTC; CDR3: CASGLGLVLSYNEQFF
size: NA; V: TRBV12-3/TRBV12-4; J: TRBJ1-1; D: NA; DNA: TGTGCCAGCAGTTTTTCGTCCGGGGGAGCTTTCTTT; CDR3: CASSFSSGGAFF
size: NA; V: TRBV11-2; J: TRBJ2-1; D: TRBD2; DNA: TGTGCCAGCAGCTTAGAGTCTAGCGGGATGATGTACAATGAGCAGTTCTTC; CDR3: CASSLESSGMMYNEQFF
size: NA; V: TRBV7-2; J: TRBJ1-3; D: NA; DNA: TGTGCCAGCAGCTTTCAACAGGGTACCGGAAACACCATATATTTT; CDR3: CASSFQQGTGNTIYF
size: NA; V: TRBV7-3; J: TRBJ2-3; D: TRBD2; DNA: TGTGCCAGCAGCTTAGCGGGAGTCCCGGCAGATACGCAGTATTTT; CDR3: CASSLAGVPADTQYF
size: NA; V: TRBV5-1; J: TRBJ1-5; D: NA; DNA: TGCGCCAGCAGCTTGGGGTTGACAGGTAGCAATCAGCCCCAGCATTTT; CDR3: CASSLGLTGSNQPQHF
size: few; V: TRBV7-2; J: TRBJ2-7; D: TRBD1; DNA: TGTGCCAGCACTCAAGGACAGGGAAAAAACTTTGAGCAGTACTTC; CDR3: CASTQGQGKNFEQYF
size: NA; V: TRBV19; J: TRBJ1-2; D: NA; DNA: TGTGCCAGTAGTATGGGACACGCGGTTCTCTATGGCTACACCTTC; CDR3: CASSMGHAVLYGYTF
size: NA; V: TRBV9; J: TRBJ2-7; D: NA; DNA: TGTGCCAGCAGCGTAGACGCGGGAAGCTACGAGCAGTACTTC; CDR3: CASSVDAGSYEQYF
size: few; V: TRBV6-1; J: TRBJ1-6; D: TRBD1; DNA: TGTGCCAGCAGTGAAGGCTCAGGGGGAGGAAATTCACCCCTCCACTTT; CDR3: CASSEGSGGGNSPLHF
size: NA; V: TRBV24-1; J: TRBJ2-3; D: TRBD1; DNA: TGTGCCACCAGGGCTACAGGGGGACCTAGCACAGATACGCAGTATTTT; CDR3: CATRATGGPSTDTQYF
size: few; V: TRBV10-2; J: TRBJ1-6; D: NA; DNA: TGCGCCAGCAGGTCGGGGGTAGGTTCACCCCTCCACTTT; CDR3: CASRSGVGSPLHF
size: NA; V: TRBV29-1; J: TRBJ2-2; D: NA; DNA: TGCAGCGTTGCTTCGGGGGGCGCCTCCGGGGAGCTGTTTTTT; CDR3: CSVASGGASGELFF
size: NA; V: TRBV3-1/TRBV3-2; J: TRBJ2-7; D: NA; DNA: TGTGCCAGCAGCCAAGTCTTTTGGCAGGGGTCTTACGAGCAGTACTTC; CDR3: CASSQVFWQGSYEQYF
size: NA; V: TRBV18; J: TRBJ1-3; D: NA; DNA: TGTGCCAGCTCACCAACAGGGAAGGGAAACACCATATATTTT; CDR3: CASSPTGKGNTIYF
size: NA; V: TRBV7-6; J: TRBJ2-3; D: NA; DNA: TGTGCCAGCAGCTTAGTTGTGGGAGGTGGCACAGATACGCAGTATTTT; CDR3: CASSLVVGGGTDTQYF
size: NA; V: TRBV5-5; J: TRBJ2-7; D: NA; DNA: TGTGCCAGCAGCTTCCCGCAGATCCCCTACGAGCAGTACTTC; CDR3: CASSFPQIPYEQYF
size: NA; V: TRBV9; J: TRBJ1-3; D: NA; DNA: TGTGCCAGCAGCGTAGGCCGGTCTGGAAACACCATATATTTT; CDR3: CASSVGRSGNTIYF
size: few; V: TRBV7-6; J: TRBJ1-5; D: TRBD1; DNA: TGTGCCAGCAGCTTGGGGGACAGGGGGAGTCAGCCCCAGCATTTT; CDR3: CASSLGDRGSQPQHF
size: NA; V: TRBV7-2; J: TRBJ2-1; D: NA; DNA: TGTGCCAGCAGCTTAGCGGCGACTAGAGGAAATGAGCAGTTCTTC; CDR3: CASSLAATRGNEQFF
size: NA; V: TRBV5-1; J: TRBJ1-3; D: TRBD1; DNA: TGCGCCAGCAGACAGGGGTCCTCTGGAAACACCATATATTTT; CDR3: CASRQGSSGNTIYF
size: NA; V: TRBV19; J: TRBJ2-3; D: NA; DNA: TGTGCCAGTAGTATCCGTACAGCAGATACGCAGTATTTT; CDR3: CASSIRTADTQYF
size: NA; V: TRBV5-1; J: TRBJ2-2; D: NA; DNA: TGCGCCAGCCACGGGAGAGGGTTAGGCGGGGAGCTGTTTTTT; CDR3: CASHGRGLGGELFF
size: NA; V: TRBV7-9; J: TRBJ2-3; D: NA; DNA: TGTGCCAGCAGCTTAGTCGGGGGTAGCACAGATACGCAGTATTTT; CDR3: CASSLVGGSTDTQYF
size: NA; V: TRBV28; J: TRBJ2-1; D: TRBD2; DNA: TGTGCCAGCAGAATTTTGGGTAGAGGACTAGTTTCAGGTGAGCAGTTCTTC; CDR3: CASRILGRGLVSGEQFF
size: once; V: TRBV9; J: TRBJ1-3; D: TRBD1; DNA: TGTGCCAGCAGCGGGGGACAGGTCTCTGGAAACACCATATATTTT; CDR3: CASSGGQVSGNTIYF
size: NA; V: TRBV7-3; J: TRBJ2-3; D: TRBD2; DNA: TGTGCCAGCAGCTTAGCTAGCGGCGGCACAGATACGCAGTATTTT; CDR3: CASSLASGGTDTQYF
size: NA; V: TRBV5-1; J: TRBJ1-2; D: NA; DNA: TGCGCCAGCAGCCATCAGGACTATGGCTACACCTTC; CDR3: CASSHQDYGYTF